This note documents a single T cell receptor (beta chain) sequence. Its specificity is not known. MiXCR, run by TCRdb on the 5' RACE reads, gives a single entry per CDR3 protein. The sample includes under 250,000 distinct CDR3 sequences, about 16% of them seen just once. The sample originates from a study of T-cell memory formation after mild COVID-19. Study-wide findings and caveats: Later expanders leaned CD4+, whereas day 15 to 85 contracting clones were balanced CD4/CD8. Memory sampled before infection contained some responding clones, suggesting cross-reactive memory joined.

The source is an adult woman who had mild COVID-19 (a few samples of this study predate the infection). Cell type and time point are not known. Sequenced material: PBMCs or a T cell subset sorted from them (not recorded which).

The CDR3 sequence: CASSPLDSTYEQYF. Here the CDR3 DNA reads TGTGCCAGCTCACCCCTGGACAGTACCTACGAGCAGTACTTC. The V call is TRBV18, the J call TRBJ2-7; possible D gene TRBD1, 6 bases. V dropped 3 bases and J dropped 2 bases, with 11 bases sitting between them. Germline lookup yields CDR1 KGHSH and CDR2 LQKENI. CDR3 length: 14 amino acids.